This is a list of T cell receptor beta chains from one sample in a study of blood T cell repertoires in COVID-19. Sequencing was performed with immunoSEQ multiplex PCR; in TCRdb, only in-frame clones are kept and a portion is missing. This table holds some 40,000 clones, more than 80% found once. Sequenced material: peripheral blood. These receptors originate from a man in his sixties in a cohort sampled during active COVID-19. The CDR3 runs from the conserved cysteine through the conserved F or W. The order of the fields is V gene, D gene, clone size, J gene, CDR3 DNA, CDR3 protein. D genes are given only for firm matches. Rows may omit the clone size; those that give it use once, few, many or a size class.

v_gene: TRBV9
d_gene: .
abundance: .
j_gene: TRBJ2-7
CDR3nt: TGTGCCAGCAGCGTAGAAGGTGGAGAAATATACGAGCAGTACTTC
CDR3aa: CASSVEGGEIYEQYF

v_gene: TRBV2
d_gene: .
abundance: .
j_gene: TRBJ1-6
CDR3nt: TGTGCCAGCAGTGCAGGGTATAATTCACCCCTCCACTTT
CDR3aa: CASSAGYNSPLHF

v_gene: TRBV28
d_gene: .
abundance: .
j_gene: TRBJ2-7
CDR3nt: TGTGCCAGCAGTTTTCTGTACGAGCAGTACTTC
CDR3aa: CASSFLYEQYF

v_gene: TRBV6-2/TRBV6-3
d_gene: .
abundance: once
j_gene: TRBJ2-1
CDR3nt: TGTGCCAGCAGTTACTCGCGGGTCAGCTCCTACAATGAGCAGTTCTTC
CDR3aa: CASSYSRVSSYNEQFF

v_gene: TRBV24-1
d_gene: .
abundance: .
j_gene: TRBJ2-3
CDR3nt: TGTGCCACCAGTCTCAGCGGCCCAGATACGCAGTATTTT
CDR3aa: CATSLSGPDTQYF

v_gene: TRBV10-3
d_gene: .
abundance: .
j_gene: TRBJ2-7
CDR3nt: TGTGCCATCAGCGGGGGGCAGGGCTACGAGCAGTACTTC
CDR3aa: CAISGGQGYEQYF

v_gene: TRBV28
d_gene: .
abundance: .
j_gene: TRBJ1-2
CDR3nt: TGTGCCAGCAGTACCCTCAGGAAAAGCTATGGCTACACCTTC
CDR3aa: CASSTLRKSYGYTF

v_gene: TRBV7-2
d_gene: TRBD1
abundance: .
j_gene: TRBJ1-5
CDR3nt: TGTGCCAGCAGCTCCGGGACAGTCACCCAGCCCCAGCATTTT
CDR3aa: CASSSGTVTQPQHF

v_gene: TRBV6-2/TRBV6-3
d_gene: .
abundance: .
j_gene: TRBJ2-7
CDR3nt: TGTGCCAGCAGTTACAGGACAGTGGCCTACGAGCAGTACTTC
CDR3aa: CASSYRTVAYEQYF

v_gene: TRBV4-1
d_gene: TRBD1
abundance: once
j_gene: TRBJ1-2
CDR3nt: TGTGCCAGCAGCCAAGATCAGGACAGGGTCTCTCTGGGCTACACCTTC
CDR3aa: CASSQDQDRVSLGYTF

v_gene: TRBV15
d_gene: .
abundance: .
j_gene: TRBJ1-1
CDR3nt: TGTGCCACCAGCAGAGGGGGGGGATCGGGTGAAGCTTTCTTT
CDR3aa: CATSRGGGSGEAFF

v_gene: TRBV11-3
d_gene: TRBD2
abundance: .
j_gene: TRBJ2-5
CDR3nt: TGTGCCAGCAGCCAACCCGGGACTAGCCGGGCTCAAGAGACCCAGTACTTC
CDR3aa: CASSQPGTSRAQETQYF

v_gene: TRBV4-1
d_gene: TRBD1
abundance: .
j_gene: TRBJ2-5
CDR3nt: TGCGCCAGCAGCCAAGGACAGGGGGTGGAAGAGACCCAGTACTTC
CDR3aa: CASSQGQGVEETQYF

v_gene: TRBV6-5
d_gene: .
abundance: .
j_gene: TRBJ1-6
CDR3nt: TGTGCCAGCAGTTTAGGGACACCCGGGGTGCCCCTCCACTTT
CDR3aa: CASSLGTPGVPLHF

v_gene: TRBV24-1
d_gene: .
abundance: few
j_gene: TRBJ2-2
CDR3nt: TGTGCCACCAGTGATTTCGCCGGGGAGCTGTTTTTT
CDR3aa: CATSDFAGELFF

v_gene: TRBV5-6
d_gene: .
abundance: .
j_gene: TRBJ1-4
CDR3nt: TGTGCCAGCAGCTTGGTTAGGGGCCAGGAACTGTTTTTT
CDR3aa: CASSLVRGQELFF

v_gene: TRBV7-6
d_gene: TRBD1
abundance: .
j_gene: TRBJ2-7
CDR3nt: TGTGCCAGCAGCTTAGGATCCGGGACAGAGACCTACGAGCAGTACTTC
CDR3aa: CASSLGSGTETYEQYF

v_gene: TRBV7-2
d_gene: TRBD2
abundance: few
j_gene: TRBJ2-5
CDR3nt: TGTGCCAGCAGCGCGGGACTAGCAGGGACCCAGTACTTC
CDR3aa: CASSAGLAGTQYF

v_gene: TRBV2
d_gene: .
abundance: .
j_gene: TRBJ1-5
CDR3nt: TGTGCCAGCAGTGAATCAGGGAATCAGCCCCAGCATTTT
CDR3aa: CASSESGNQPQHF

v_gene: TRBV12-3/TRBV12-4
d_gene: TRBD1
abundance: .
j_gene: TRBJ1-1
CDR3nt: TGTGCCAGGATACGGACAGGGGACACTGAAGCTTTCTTT
CDR3aa: CARIRTGDTEAFF

v_gene: TRBV28
d_gene: .
abundance: .
j_gene: TRBJ1-2
CDR3nt: TGTGCCAGCAGTTCAAGTTCGACAGTCTATGGCTACACCTTC
CDR3aa: CASSSSSTVYGYTF

v_gene: TRBV11-3
d_gene: TRBD2
abundance: few
j_gene: TRBJ2-1
CDR3nt: TGTGCCAGCAGCGGGGGACTAGCGGGAGGCAGTGAGCAGTTCTTC
CDR3aa: CASSGGLAGGSEQFF

v_gene: TRBV29-1
d_gene: .
abundance: .
j_gene: TRBJ2-7
CDR3nt: TGCAGCGTTGGAACCGGGGAGGACTACGAGCAGTACTTC
CDR3aa: CSVGTGEDYEQYF

v_gene: TRBV4-1
d_gene: TRBD1
abundance: .
j_gene: TRBJ1-2
CDR3nt: TGCGCCAGCAGCCAAGAAAGGGGGCTCGGCTACACCTTC
CDR3aa: CASSQERGLGYTF

v_gene: TRBV18
d_gene: .
abundance: .
j_gene: TRBJ2-3
CDR3nt: TGTGCCAGCTCACCCAACAGTTTAACTAGCACAGATACGCAGTATTTT
CDR3aa: CASSPNSLTSTDTQYF

v_gene: TRBV29-1
d_gene: TRBD2
abundance: once
j_gene: TRBJ2-1
CDR3nt: TGCAGCGTTGAAGGGGGACTAGCGGGCTCCTACAATGAGCAGTTCTTC
CDR3aa: CSVEGGLAGSYNEQFF

v_gene: TRBV2
d_gene: .
abundance: .
j_gene: TRBJ2-1
CDR3nt: TGTGCCAGCAGGCAAGGACAGCATTACAATGAGCAGTTCTTC
CDR3aa: CASRQGQHYNEQFF

v_gene: TRBV6-2/TRBV6-3
d_gene: TRBD2
abundance: .
j_gene: TRBJ2-7
CDR3nt: TGTGCCAGCAGCACGGGGGGCTACGAGCAGTACTTC
CDR3aa: CASSTGGYEQYF

v_gene: TRBV9
d_gene: .
abundance: .
j_gene: TRBJ2-2
CDR3nt: TGTGCCAGCTCCCCCTACAACACCGGGGAGCTGTTTTTT
CDR3aa: CASSPYNTGELFF

v_gene: TRBV6-1
d_gene: .
abundance: .
j_gene: TRBJ2-5
CDR3nt: TGTGCCAGCAGTGAGCCGGTCAGGGAGACCCAGTACTTC
CDR3aa: CASSEPVRETQYF

v_gene: TRBV12-3/TRBV12-4
d_gene: .
abundance: .
j_gene: TRBJ1-4
CDR3nt: TGTGCCAGCAGCCTGTTTAATGAAAAACTGTTTTTT
CDR3aa: CASSLFNEKLFF

v_gene: TRBV7-6
d_gene: .
abundance: .
j_gene: TRBJ1-6
CDR3nt: TGTGCCAGCAGCTCCACATCACAGGGAGGGTCTTCACCCCTCCACTTT
CDR3aa: CASSSTSQGGSSPLHF

v_gene: TRBV18
d_gene: .
abundance: .
j_gene: TRBJ1-2
CDR3nt: TGTGCCAGCTCGACAGCGTCTGCACAGGGCTACACCTTC
CDR3aa: CASSTASAQGYTF

v_gene: TRBV9
d_gene: TRBD2
abundance: .
j_gene: TRBJ2-7
CDR3nt: TGTGCCAGCAGCGAACGACTAGCGGGACCCTACGAGCAGTACTTC
CDR3aa: CASSERLAGPYEQYF

v_gene: TRBV6-2/TRBV6-3
d_gene: TRBD2
abundance: .
j_gene: TRBJ2-7
CDR3nt: TGTGCCAGCAGCTCCGGACTAGCGGGGTACGAGCAGTACTTC
CDR3aa: CASSSGLAGYEQYF

v_gene: TRBV19
d_gene: .
abundance: .
j_gene: TRBJ1-1
CDR3nt: TGTGCCAGTAGTCTCGGACAGTCGAACACTGAAGCTTTCTTT
CDR3aa: CASSLGQSNTEAFF

v_gene: TRBV12-3/TRBV12-4
d_gene: .
abundance: .
j_gene: TRBJ1-5
CDR3nt: TGTGCCAGCAGTCCGGGGGGTAATCAGCCCCAGCATTTT
CDR3aa: CASSPGGNQPQHF

v_gene: TRBV11-2
d_gene: .
abundance: .
j_gene: TRBJ2-7
CDR3nt: TGTGCCAGCAGCGTTCCAGGGCTATTAGACGAGCAGTACTTC
CDR3aa: CASSVPGLLDEQYF

v_gene: TRBV10-3
d_gene: TRBD1
abundance: .
j_gene: TRBJ1-2
CDR3nt: TGTGCCATCAGTGAGAGACAGGGGAACTATGGCTACACCTTC
CDR3aa: CAISERQGNYGYTF

v_gene: TRBV10-2
d_gene: TRBD1
abundance: .
j_gene: TRBJ1-2
CDR3nt: TGCGCCAGCAGTAACCCGGACAGGGGGGTGTATGGCTACACCTTC
CDR3aa: CASSNPDRGVYGYTF

v_gene: TRBV4-1
d_gene: .
abundance: .
j_gene: TRBJ2-2
CDR3nt: TGCGCCAGCAGCCAAGATCTCGGGATCGCCGGGGAGCTGTTTTTT
CDR3aa: CASSQDLGIAGELFF

v_gene: TRBV6-5
d_gene: TRBD2
abundance: few
j_gene: TRBJ2-7
CDR3nt: TGTGCCAGCAGGTCACTAGCGGGAGAAGAATACGAGCAGTACTTC
CDR3aa: CASRSLAGEEYEQYF

v_gene: TRBV5-1
d_gene: .
abundance: .
j_gene: TRBJ1-1
CDR3nt: TGCGCCAGCAGCTTGGGGGCTGGGCGGAACACTGAAGCTTTCTTT
CDR3aa: CASSLGAGRNTEAFF

v_gene: TRBV19
d_gene: TRBD1
abundance: .
j_gene: TRBJ2-2
CDR3nt: TGTGCCAGTAGCCAGGGACAGACGAACACCGGGGAGCTGTTTTTT
CDR3aa: CASSQGQTNTGELFF

v_gene: TRBV10-2
d_gene: TRBD1
abundance: few
j_gene: TRBJ2-4
CDR3nt: TGCGCCAGCAGAGATGGGACAGGCATTCAGTACTTC
CDR3aa: CASRDGTGIQYF

v_gene: TRBV2
d_gene: TRBD2
abundance: .
j_gene: TRBJ2-1
CDR3nt: TGTGCCAGCAAGGGTACTAGCGGGGGGGGTGAGCAGTTCTTC
CDR3aa: CASKGTSGGGEQFF

v_gene: TRBV24-1
d_gene: .
abundance: .
j_gene: TRBJ1-2
CDR3nt: TGTGCCACCAGTGATCCCCCTGGTGAGGGCTACACCTTC
CDR3aa: CATSDPPGEGYTF

v_gene: TRBV7-2
d_gene: .
abundance: .
j_gene: TRBJ1-3
CDR3nt: TGTGCCAGCAGCTTAACAGTCTCTGGAAACACCATATATTTT
CDR3aa: CASSLTVSGNTIYF

v_gene: TRBV4-1
d_gene: TRBD1
abundance: few
j_gene: TRBJ1-5
CDR3nt: TGCGCCAGCAGCCAAGAAGGAGTTCCAGGGGGGTATCAGCCCCAGCATTTT
CDR3aa: CASSQEGVPGGYQPQHF

v_gene: TRBV5-1
d_gene: .
abundance: .
j_gene: TRBJ2-3
CDR3nt: TGCGCCAGCAGCCTGGGTGGGGACACCAGCACAGATACGCAGTATTTT
CDR3aa: CASSLGGDTSTDTQYF